This T cell receptor (beta chain) came from a study of cytomegalovirus exposure and HLA in healthy donors. Study at large: Inside one of the first data releases sat around 85 million unique TCRs taken from HLA-typed donors. Study outcomes and limitations: The number of N-insertions in an Asian-associated ancestry cluster was reportedly below the roughly 670-donor mean in a later analysis. The dataset shows that most TCR sequences were rare, while some public TCRs occurred in many donors. By HLA locus, TCR association rates varied in a later analysis, with DRB1 showing the most and HLA-C the fewest.

PCR involved 60 Vbeta and 13 Jbeta primers. Assay used: immunoSEQ multiplex PCR; TCRdb lists only in-frame clones, some missing. This table has about 140,000 clones, 75% appearing once. The germline V gene encodes CDR1 MNHEY and CDR2 SMNVEV (reference sequence). V lost 6 bases to trimming and J lost 7 bases, with 13 bases between them. The CDR3 is made up of 13 amino acids. This clone has more than one count but fewer than ten. As yet, its antigen is unknown. The rearrangement links TRBV27 to TRBJ1-5; D is unresolved. The receptor comes from a man aged 40-49 years in good health and CMV-seronegative. The specimen sequenced was PBMCs. Written as DNA, the CDR3 is TGTGCCAGCAGCCCGGGGATCGGCCAGCCCCAGCATTTT. This gives the protein CASSPGIGQPQHF.